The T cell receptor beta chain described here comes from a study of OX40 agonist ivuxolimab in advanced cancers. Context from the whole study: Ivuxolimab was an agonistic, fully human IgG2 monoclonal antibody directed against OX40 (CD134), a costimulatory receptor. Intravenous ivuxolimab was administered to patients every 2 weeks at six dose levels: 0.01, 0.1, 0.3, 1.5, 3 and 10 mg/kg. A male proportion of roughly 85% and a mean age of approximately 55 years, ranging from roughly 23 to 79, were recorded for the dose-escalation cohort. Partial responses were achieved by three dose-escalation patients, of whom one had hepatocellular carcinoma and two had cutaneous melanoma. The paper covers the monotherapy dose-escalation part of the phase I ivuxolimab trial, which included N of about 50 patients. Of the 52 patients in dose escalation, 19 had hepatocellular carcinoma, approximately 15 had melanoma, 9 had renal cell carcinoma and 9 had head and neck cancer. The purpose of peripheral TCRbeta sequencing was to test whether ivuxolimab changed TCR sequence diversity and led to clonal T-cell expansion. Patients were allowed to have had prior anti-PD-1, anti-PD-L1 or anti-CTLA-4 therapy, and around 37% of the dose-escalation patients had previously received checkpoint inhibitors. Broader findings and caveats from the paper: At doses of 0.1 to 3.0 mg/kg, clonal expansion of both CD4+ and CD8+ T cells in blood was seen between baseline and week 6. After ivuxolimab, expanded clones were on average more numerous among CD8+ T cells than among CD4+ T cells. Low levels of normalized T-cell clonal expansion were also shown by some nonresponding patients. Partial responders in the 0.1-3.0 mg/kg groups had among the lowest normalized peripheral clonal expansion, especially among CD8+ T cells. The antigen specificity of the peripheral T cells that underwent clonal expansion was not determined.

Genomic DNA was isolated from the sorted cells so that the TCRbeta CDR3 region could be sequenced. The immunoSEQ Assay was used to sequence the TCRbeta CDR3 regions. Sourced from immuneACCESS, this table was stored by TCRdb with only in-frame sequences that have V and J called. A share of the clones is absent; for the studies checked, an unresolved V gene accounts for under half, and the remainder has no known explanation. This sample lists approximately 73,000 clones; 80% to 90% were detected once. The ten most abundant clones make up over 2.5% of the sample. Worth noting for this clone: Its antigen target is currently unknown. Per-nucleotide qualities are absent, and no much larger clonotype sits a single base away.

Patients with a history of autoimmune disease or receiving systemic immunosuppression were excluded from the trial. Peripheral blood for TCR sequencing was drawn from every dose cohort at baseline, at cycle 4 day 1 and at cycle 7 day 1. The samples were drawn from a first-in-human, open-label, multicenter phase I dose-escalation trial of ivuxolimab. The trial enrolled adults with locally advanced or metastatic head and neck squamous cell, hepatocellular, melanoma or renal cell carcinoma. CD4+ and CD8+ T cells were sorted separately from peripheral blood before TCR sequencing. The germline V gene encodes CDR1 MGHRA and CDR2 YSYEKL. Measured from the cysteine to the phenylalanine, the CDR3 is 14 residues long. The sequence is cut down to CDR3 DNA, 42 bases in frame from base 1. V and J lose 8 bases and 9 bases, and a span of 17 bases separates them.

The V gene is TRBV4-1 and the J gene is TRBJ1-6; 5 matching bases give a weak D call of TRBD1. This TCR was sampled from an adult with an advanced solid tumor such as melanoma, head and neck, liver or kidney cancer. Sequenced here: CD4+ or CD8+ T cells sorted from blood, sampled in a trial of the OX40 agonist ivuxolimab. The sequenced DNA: TGCGCCAGCGAGACGGGGGTAATAGGTTCACCCCTCCACTTT. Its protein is CASETGVIGSPLHF.